This T cell receptor beta chain is drawn from a study of T-cell reconstitution after alpha-beta-depleted transplantation in children (dated by TCRdb to about 2016). With regard to the full study: The study quantitatively tracked T-cell immune reconstitution after TCRalphabeta/CD19-depleted allogeneic hematopoietic cell transplantation in children using TCR repertoire profiling. On the study overall, not on this receptor specifically: The apparently early alphabetaT-cell count recovery about two months after transplant was reportedly dependent on only several hundred rapidly expanded clones derived from non-depleted graft cells. The frequencies of hyperexpanded clones fell over the following months, and after one year, T-cell counts and TCRbeta diversity were mostly attributed to newly produced T cells. In some patients, the high TCRbeta diversity seen at day 60 was put down to recipient T cells and intrathymic progenitors that had survived conditioning.

The germline V gene sets CDR1 to LGHNA and CDR2 to YNFKEQ. The CDR3 runs 17 residues from the cysteine to the phenylalanine. Only the CDR3 region is kept as DNA, spanning 51 bases read in frame from base 1. V and J are trimmed by 5 bases and 5 bases, and the gene matches miss 12 bases of the junction. Preparation of the library involved PCR. TCRdb shows the sequencer as Illumina HiSeq 2500. To normalize quantification of the TCRbeta repertoire, the TCR libraries were built with molecular barcoding that relied on unique molecular identifiers. TCRdb ran its own pipeline on the public reads, namely fastp trimming at Q25 and MiXCR clone calling, and kept in-frame beta chains. Each CDR3 protein appears once, grouped with its most common genes and DNA. Recorded for this sample are about 300,000 distinct CDR3 sequences; about 9.5% of them occurred a single time. The biggest ten clones account for roughly 7% of the sample.

The sample holds many counts of this clonotype. What this receptor recognizes is not known. Per-nucleotide qualities are absent, and no much larger clonotype sits a single base away. In the paper's terms, the treatment or condition label means: allogeneic hematopoietic cell transplantation with graft depleted of TCRalphabeta T cells and CD19 B cells. The children who served as transplant recipients had been given grafts of TCRalphabeta/CD19-depleted allogeneic hematopoietic cells. This receptor was identified in a boy younger than two with acute myeloid leukemia, due to receive a stem cell transplant. The sequencing here drew on PBMCs, taken before TCRalphabeta/CD19-depleted stem cell transplant. The V and J segments used are TRBV4-2 and TRBJ2-2, with TRBD2 identical over 9 junction bases. The DNA reads as follows: TGTGCCAGCAGCTCTTTCTTAGCGGGAGCGGAGACCGGGGAGCTGTTTTTT. Translated, it reads CASSSFLAGAETGELFF.